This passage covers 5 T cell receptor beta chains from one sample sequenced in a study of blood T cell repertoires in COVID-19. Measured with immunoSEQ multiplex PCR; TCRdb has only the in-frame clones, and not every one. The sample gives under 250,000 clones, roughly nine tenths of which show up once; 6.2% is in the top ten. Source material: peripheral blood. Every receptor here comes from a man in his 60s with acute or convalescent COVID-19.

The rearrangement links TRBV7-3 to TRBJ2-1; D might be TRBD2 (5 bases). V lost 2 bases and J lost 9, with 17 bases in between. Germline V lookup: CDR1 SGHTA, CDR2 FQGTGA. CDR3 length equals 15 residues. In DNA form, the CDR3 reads TGTGCCAGCAGCTTAGACGCGTCGAGCAGCGGTGAGCAGTTCTTC. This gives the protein CASSLDASSSGEQFF.

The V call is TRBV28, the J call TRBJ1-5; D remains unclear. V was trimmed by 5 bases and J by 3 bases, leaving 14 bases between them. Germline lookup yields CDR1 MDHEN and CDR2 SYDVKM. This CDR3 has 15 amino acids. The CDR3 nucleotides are TGTGCCAGCAGTAAATCCACGGGAATCAATCAGCCCCAGCATTTT. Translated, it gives CASSKSTGINQPQHF.

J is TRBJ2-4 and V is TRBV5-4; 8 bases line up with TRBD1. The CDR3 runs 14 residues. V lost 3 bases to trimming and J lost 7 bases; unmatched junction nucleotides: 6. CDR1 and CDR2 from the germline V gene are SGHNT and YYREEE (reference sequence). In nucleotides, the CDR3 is TGTGCCAGCAGCTCTAGGACAGGGACGAACATTCAGTACTTC. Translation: CASSSRTGTNIQYF. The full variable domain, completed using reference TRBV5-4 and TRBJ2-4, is ETGVTQSPTHLIKTRGQQVTLRCSSQSGHNTVSWYQQALGQGPQFIFQYYREEENGRGNFPPRFSGLQFPNYSSELNVNALELDDSALYLCASSSRTGTNIQYFGAGTRLSVL.

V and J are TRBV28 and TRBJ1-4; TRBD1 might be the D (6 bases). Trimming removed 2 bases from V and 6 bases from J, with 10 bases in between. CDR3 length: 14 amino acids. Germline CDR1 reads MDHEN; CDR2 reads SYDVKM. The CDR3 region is CASSLPGVDEKLFF. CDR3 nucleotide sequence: TGTGCCAGCAGTTTACCAGGGGTAGATGAAAAACTGTTTTTT.

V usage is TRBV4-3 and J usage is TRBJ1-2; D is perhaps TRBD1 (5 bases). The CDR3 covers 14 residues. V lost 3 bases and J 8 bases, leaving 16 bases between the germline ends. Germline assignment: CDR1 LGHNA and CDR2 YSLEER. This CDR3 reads CASSQDTAGNGYTF. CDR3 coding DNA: TGCGCCAGCAGCCAGGATACGGCAGGGAACGGCTACACCTTC.